The TCR beta chain under discussion was sequenced for a study of CD8 T cells in ankylosing spondylitis. In this sample, this clonotype turned up many times. Per germline, CDR1 SGHRS and CDR2 YFSETQ. With 0 bases removed from V and 3 bases from J, the gap between germline ends came to 13 bases. The CDR3 totals 15 residues. TCRdb re-called the 5' RACE reads with MiXCR, one entry per CDR3 protein. Here the sample spans over 100,000 distinct CDR3 sequences, around 7% being singletons. This TCR was sampled from a male donor with ankylosing spondylitis or in good health (not recorded which). The chain employs TRBV5-1 and TRBJ2-7; D perhaps matches TRBD2 (6 bases). The sequencing input was blood, either unsorted or a sorted T cell fraction (not recorded which). This CDR3 reads CASSLVGTADYEQYF. CDR3 in DNA: TGCGCCAGCAGCTTGGTAGGGACTGCCGACTACGAGCAGTACTTC.